This note documents a single TCR beta chain sequence. These data belong to a study of cytomegalovirus exposure and HLA in healthy donors. Profiling relied on immunoSEQ multiplex PCR, and the TCRdb table lists in-frame clones only, not all of them. The sample has over 150,000 clones, 96% seen once. V was pared by 3 bases and J by 2 bases, with 4 bases of the junction left unmatched. CDR1 and CDR2 (germline): MNHNS, SASEGT. This CDR3 is built from 14 residues. This chain uses TRBV6-1 with TRBJ2-7, with 7 bases lining up with TRBD1. This clonotype was obtained from a woman younger than 30 in good health and CMV-seronegative. Material for sequencing was PBMCs. CDR3 nucleotides: TGTGCCAGCAGTGACAGGGGGACCACCTACGAGCAGTACTTC. The encoded protein is CASSDRGTTYEQYF.